This TCR beta chain is drawn from a study of T cell responses to AZD1222 COVID-19 vaccine. Profiling relied on immunoSEQ multiplex PCR, and the TCRdb table lists in-frame clones only, not all of them. The data hold nearly 110,000 clones, with under 95% observed a single time. Germline-derived CDR1 and CDR2 are LNHNV and YYDKDF (reference sequence). This CDR3 spans 16 amino acids. V shed 0 bases and J shed 4 bases, with 15 bases lying between them. The material was peripheral blood, obtained 28 days after the second AZD1222 dose. The clonotype originates from an adult who received the AZD1222 COVID-19 vaccine. The chain uses TRBV15 and TRBJ1-1; no clear D gene. Here the CDR3 reads CATSRDSGSYGTEAFF. In DNA form, the CDR3 reads TGTGCCACCAGCAGAGATTCGGGCAGTTACGGCACTGAAGCTTTCTTT.